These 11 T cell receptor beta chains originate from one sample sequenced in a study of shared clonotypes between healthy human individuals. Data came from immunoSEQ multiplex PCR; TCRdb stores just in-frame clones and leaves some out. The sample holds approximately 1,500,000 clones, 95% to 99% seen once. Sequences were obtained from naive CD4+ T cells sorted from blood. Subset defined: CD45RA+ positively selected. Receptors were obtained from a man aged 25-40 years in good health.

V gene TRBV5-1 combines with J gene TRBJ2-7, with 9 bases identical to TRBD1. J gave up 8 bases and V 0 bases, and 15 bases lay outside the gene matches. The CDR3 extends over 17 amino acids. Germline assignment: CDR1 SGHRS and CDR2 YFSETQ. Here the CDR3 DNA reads TGCGCCAGCAGCTTGGAGGTGCCGGGACAGGGATCTACGAAGCAGTACTTC. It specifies CASSLEVPGQGSTKQYF.

The CDR3 loop reads CASSLFSSGSYNEQFF. CDR3 sequence (DNA): TGTGCCAGCAGCTTATTTTCTAGCGGATCCTACAATGAGCAGTTCTTC. V and J are TRBV7-3 and TRBJ2-1, with TRBD2 identical over 7 bases. The CDR3 sequence is 16 residues long. V gave up 2 bases and J gave up 1 base; unmatched junction bases: 5. Germline V lookup: CDR1 SGHTA, CDR2 FQGTGA.

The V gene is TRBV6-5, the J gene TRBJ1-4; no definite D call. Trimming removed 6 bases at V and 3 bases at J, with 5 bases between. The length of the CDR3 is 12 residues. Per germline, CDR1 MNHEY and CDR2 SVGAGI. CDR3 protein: CASRRPNEKLFF. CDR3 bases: TGTGCCAGCAGAAGACCTAATGAAAAACTGTTTTTT.

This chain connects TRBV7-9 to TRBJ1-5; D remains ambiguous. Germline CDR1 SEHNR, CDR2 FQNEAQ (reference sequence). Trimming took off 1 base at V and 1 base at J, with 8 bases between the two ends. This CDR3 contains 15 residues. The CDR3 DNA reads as TGTGCCAGCAGCTTAGACAGTTTCAGCAATCAGCCCCAGCATTTT. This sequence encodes CASSLDSFSNQPQHF.

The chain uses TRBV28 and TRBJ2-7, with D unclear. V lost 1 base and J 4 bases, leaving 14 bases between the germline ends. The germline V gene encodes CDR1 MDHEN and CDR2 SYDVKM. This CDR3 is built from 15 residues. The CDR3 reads CASSLYWGTEYEQYF. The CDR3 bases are TGTGCCAGCAGTTTATATTGGGGAACTGAGTACGAGCAGTACTTC.

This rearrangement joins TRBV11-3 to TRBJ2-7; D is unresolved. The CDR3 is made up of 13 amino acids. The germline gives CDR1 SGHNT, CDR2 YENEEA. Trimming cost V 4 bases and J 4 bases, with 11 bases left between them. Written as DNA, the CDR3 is TGTGCCAGCAGCTGGAGTTTGGGGTACGAGCAGTACTTC. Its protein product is CASSWSLGYEQYF.

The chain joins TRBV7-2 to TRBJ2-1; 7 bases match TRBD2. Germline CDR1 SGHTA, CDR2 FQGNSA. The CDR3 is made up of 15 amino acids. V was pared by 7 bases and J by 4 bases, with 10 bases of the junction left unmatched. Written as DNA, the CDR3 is TGTGCCAGCATCCCTGATCTAGCGGCTTACAATGAGCAGTTCTTC. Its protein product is CASIPDLAAYNEQFF.

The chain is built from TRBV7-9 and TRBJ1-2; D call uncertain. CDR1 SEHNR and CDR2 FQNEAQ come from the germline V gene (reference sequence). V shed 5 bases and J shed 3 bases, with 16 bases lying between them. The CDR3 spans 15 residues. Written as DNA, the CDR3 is TGTGCCAGCAGCCCCTGGATAGACCAGGACTATGGCTACACCTTC. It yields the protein CASSPWIDQDYGYTF.

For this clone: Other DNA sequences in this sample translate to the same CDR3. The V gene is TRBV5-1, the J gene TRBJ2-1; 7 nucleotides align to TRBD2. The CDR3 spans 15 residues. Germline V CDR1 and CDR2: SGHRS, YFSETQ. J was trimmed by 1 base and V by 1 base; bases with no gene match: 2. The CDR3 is CASSLIAGSYNEQFF. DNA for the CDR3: TGCGCCAGCAGCTTGATAGCGGGTTCCTACAATGAGCAGTTCTTC.

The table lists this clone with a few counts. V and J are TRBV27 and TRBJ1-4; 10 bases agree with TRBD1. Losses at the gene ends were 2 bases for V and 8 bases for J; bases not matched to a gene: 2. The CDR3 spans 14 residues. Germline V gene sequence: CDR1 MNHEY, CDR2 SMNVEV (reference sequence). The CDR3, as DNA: TGTGCCAGCAGTTTACGGGACAGGGGCGAAAAACTGTTTTTT. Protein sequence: CASSLRDRGEKLFF.

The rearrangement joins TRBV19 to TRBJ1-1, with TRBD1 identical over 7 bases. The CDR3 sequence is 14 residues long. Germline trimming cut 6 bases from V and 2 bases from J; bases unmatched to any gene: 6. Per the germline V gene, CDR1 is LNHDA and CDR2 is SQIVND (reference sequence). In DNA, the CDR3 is TGTGCCAGTAGGCCAGGGACAGCTAACACTGAAGCTTTCTTT. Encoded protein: CASRPGTANTEAFF.